The next 9 T cell receptor beta chains were all read from a single sample in a study of identical twins. Via MiXCR, TCRdb re-called the 5' RACE reads, giving one row per CDR3 protein. This sample has about 200,000 distinct CDR3 sequences; over 8% occur once, and the top ten carry about 5.2%. The sample taken for sequencing was memory (CD45RO+) T cells sorted from blood. These receptor sequences come from a young woman in good health.

The chain links TRBV20-1 to TRBJ2-3; perhaps TRBD2 as D (5 bases). The V gene lost 0 bases and the J gene lost 0 bases, with 13 bases spanning the gap. Germline V CDR1 and CDR2: DFQATT, SNEGSKA (reference sequence). The CDR3 has 16 residues. The CDR3 reads CSARDPTTSSTDTQYF. The CDR3 nucleotides are TGCAGTGCTAGAGACCCGACTACCTCTAGCACAGATACGCAGTATTTT.

This clonotype was detected only a few times. The chain uses TRBV14 and TRBJ2-1; 11 positions agree with TRBD2. Germline CDR1 is SGHDN and CDR2 is FVKESK. J lost 5 bases, V lost 4 bases, and 7 bases had no gene match. The CDR3 runs 16 residues. The CDR3 nucleotides read TGTGCCAGCAGCCTTTTGATGACTAGCGGGAACAATGAGCAGTTCTTC. This sequence encodes CASSLLMTSGNNEQFF. The whole variable domain, remainder taken from reference TRBV14 and TRBJ2-1, is EAGVTQFPSHSVIEKGQTVTLRCDPISGHDNLYWYRRVMGKEIKFLLHFVKESKQDESGMPNNRFLAERTGGTYSTLKVQPAELEDSGVYFCASSLLMTSGNNEQFFGPGTRLTVL.

V usage is TRBV4-1 and J usage is TRBJ2-3, with D maybe TRBD1 (7 bases). The CDR3 contains 15 residues. Germline lookup yields CDR1 MGHRA and CDR2 YSYEKL. The ends were cut back, 1 base at V and 2 bases at J, with 10 bases in the middle. The CDR3 region is CASSQAEGATDTQYF. The CDR3, as DNA: TGCGCCAGCAGCCAAGCGGAGGGGGCCACAGATACGCAGTATTTT.

This clonotype was seen more than once but under ten times. The chain combines TRBV27 with TRBJ1-2; D uncertain. The germline V gene encodes CDR1 MNHEY and CDR2 SMNVEV (reference sequence). Trimming cost V 8 bases and J 2 bases, with 12 bases left between them. The CDR3 totals 13 residues. CDR3 sequence reads: CASGPTGNYGYTF. The CDR3 nucleotides read TGTGCCAGCGGCCCCACGGGGAACTATGGCTACACCTTC.

In this sample, this clonotype turned up a few times. The J gene is TRBJ1-2, the V gene TRBV7-9; D is unclear. Trimming removed 5 bases from V and 3 bases from J, with 13 bases in between. Germline values: CDR1 SEHNR, CDR2 FQNEAQ (reference sequence). This CDR3 is 14 amino acids long. The CDR3 protein is CASSPWGGDYGYTF. The CDR3 nucleotides read TGTGCCAGCAGCCCGTGGGGTGGAGACTATGGCTACACCTTC.

The V gene is TRBV9, the J gene TRBJ1-1; TRBD1 is a possible D gene (6 bases). The CDR3 spans 14 residues. The V end lost 4 bases, the J end lost 8 bases, and 18 bases lay between the germline ends. CDR1 and CDR2 from the germline V gene are SGDLS and YYNGEE. CDR3 in amino acids: CASSPVVGAREAFF. Here the CDR3 DNA reads TGTGCCAGCAGCCCAGTGGTGGGGGCGCGGGAAGCTTTCTTT.

The rearrangement links TRBV6-5 to TRBJ1-1, with TRBD1 as a possible D gene (5 bases). The CDR3 covers 14 residues. V shed 0 bases and J shed 8 bases, with 13 bases lying between them. Germline assignment: CDR1 MNHEY and CDR2 SVGAGI. CDR3 region: CASSYSRPPGEAFF. The CDR3 bases are TGTGCCAGCAGTTACTCAAGGCCCCCAGGGGAAGCTTTCTTT.

This clonotype was counted at least ten times. The V call is TRBV27, the J call TRBJ2-7, with TRBD1 matching 7 bases. Looked up from germline, CDR1 is MNHEY and CDR2 is SMNVEV (reference sequence). V trimming: 3 bases; J trimming: 4 bases; junction bases outside the gene matches: 3. This CDR3 has 13 amino acids. CDR3 amino acids: CASSFEQGYEQYF. Written as DNA, the CDR3 is TGTGCCAGCAGTTTTGAACAGGGGTACGAGCAGTACTTC.

The chain is built from TRBV20-1 and TRBJ2-3; D is possibly TRBD1 (5 bases). CDR1 is DFQATT, CDR2 SNEGSKA, per germline (reference sequence). The germline V and J ends were trimmed by 3 bases and 4 bases, with 8 bases remaining between them. There are 12 residues in the CDR3. The CDR3 nucleotides read TGCAGTGCTAGTCCCAGGGCAGATACGCAGTATTTT. Translating it yields CSASPRADTQYF.